A single sample gave rise to the 5 T cell receptor beta chains below, sequenced in a study of CD8 T cells in Susac syndrome. The authors reverse transcribed 0.5 to 1 ug RNA with random hexamers. MiXCR, run by TCRdb on the immunoSEQ multiplex PCR reads, gives a single entry per CDR3 protein. The sample shows about 300,000 distinct CDR3 sequences, approximately 89% of them seen only once. Sequencing input: CD8+ T cells from PBMCs. The source of these receptors is a human donor with multiple sclerosis.

This sequence joins TRBV7-9 and TRBJ2-1, with 11 bases that match TRBD2. CDR3 length: 19 amino acids. Per the germline V gene, CDR1 is SEHNR and CDR2 is FQNEAQ (reference sequence). V shed 5 bases, J shed 4 bases, and the junction held 16 bases outside the gene matches. The DNA for the CDR3 is TGTGCCAGCAGCGATAGCTCCGGGACTAGCGGCCCTCTATACAATGAGCAGTTCTTC. Translating it yields CASSDSSGTSGPLYNEQFF.

CDR3 bases: TGTGCCTGGGAGCGGGAGAACACAGATACGCAGTATTTT. Protein sequence: CAWERENTDTQYF. The chain links TRBV30 to TRBJ2-3; 8 bases line up with TRBD2. The CDR3 runs 13 residues. Germline V gives CDR1 GTSNPN, CDR2 SVGIG (reference sequence). After removal of 5 bases from V and 2 bases from J, the junction contained 3 bases not matched to a gene.

The chain joins TRBV29-1 to TRBJ1-2; perhaps TRBD1 as D (5 bases). This CDR3 spans 12 amino acids. CDR1 SQVTM and CDR2 ANQGSEA come from the germline V gene. V was cut by 1 base and J by 5 bases, with 8 bases left in between. The CDR3 DNA sequence: TGCAGCGTTGAAGTTGCAGGGTATGGCTACACCTTC. It translates to CSVEVAGYGYTF.

This clonotype was observed once. This chain connects TRBV20-1 to TRBJ2-1; possible D gene TRBD2, 5 bases. CDR1 is DFQATT and CDR2 is SNEGSKA in the germline V gene (reference sequence). Trimming removed 5 bases at V and 2 bases at J, with 19 bases between. CDR3 size: 16 residues. The CDR3 DNA reads TGCAGTGCTCAAGAGACCGAGGGCTGGACCTACAATGAGCAGTTCTTC. Its protein is CSAQETEGWTYNEQFF.

A single count supports this clonotype. The rearrangement uses TRBV2 and TRBJ2-7, with 7 bases identical to TRBD2. The J segment lost 0 bases and the V segment lost 6 bases, leaving 8 bases of the junction unmatched. CDR3 length equals 15 residues. CDR1 SNHLY and CDR2 FYNNEI come from the germline V gene. CDR3 region: CASSGGTSLSYEQYF. DNA for the CDR3: TGTGCCAGCAGCGGGGGGACTTCCCTCTCCTACGAGCAGTACTTC.